A selection of T cell receptor beta chains follows, all from one sample in a study of cytomegalovirus exposure and HLA in healthy donors. The data were produced by immunoSEQ multiplex PCR, yet TCRdb's version contains in-frame clones alone and is incomplete. The table includes approximately 150,000 clones, roughly 90% detected once. The specimen was PBMCs. These receptors all stem from a man in his late teens or twenties in good health and CMV-seropositive. The CDR3 runs from the conserved cysteine through the conserved F or W. A D gene is named only where the DNA matches it firmly. The listing skips clone size in some rows; elsewhere it reads once, few, many or a size class.

J	D	V	size	CDR3	DNA
TRBJ2-1	TRBD1	TRBV29-1	-	CSVGDREAFF	TGCAGCGTGGGGGACAGGGAGGCTTTCTTC
TRBJ2-3	-	TRBV2	-	CASSDMGGNTDTQYF	TGTGCCAGCAGTGATATGGGAGGAAACACAGATACGCAGTATTTT
TRBJ2-7	TRBD2	TRBV28	-	CASTPPAVVAGESEQYF	TGTGCCAGCACCCCACCCGCGGTAGTAGCGGGAGAATCCGAGCAGTACTTC
TRBJ2-5	-	TRBV18	-	CASSPTLRGETQYF	TGTGCCAGCTCACCTACTTTGCGGGGAGAGACCCAGTACTTC
TRBJ2-3	-	TRBV7-2	-	CASSLIGGTTDTQYF	TGTGCCAGCAGCTTGATTGGGGGCACAACAGATACGCAGTATTTT
TRBJ1-2	-	TRBV5-1	-	CASSSDVGSEGYTF	TGCGCCAGCAGCTCCGACGTGGGGAGTGAGGGCTACACCTTC
TRBJ2-7	-	TRBV19	-	CASSTSRDTNSYEQYF	TGTGCCAGTAGTACTTCCCGGGACACCAACTCCTACGAGCAGTACTTC
TRBJ2-1	TRBD1	TRBV2	once	CASTGQDSYNEQFF	TGTGCCAGTACGGGACAGGACTCCTACAATGAGCAGTTCTTC
TRBJ1-2	-	TRBV6-1	-	CASSEGQVVWHGYTF	TGTGCCAGCAGTGAAGGACAGGTCGTATGGCATGGCTACACCTTC
TRBJ1-1	TRBD1	TRBV6-5	-	CASNPPGGNTEAFF	TGTGCCAGCAACCCTCCAGGGGGGAACACTGAAGCTTTCTTT
TRBJ2-2	-	TRBV25-1	once	CASGAPNTGELFF	TGTGCCAGCGGAGCGCCGAACACCGGGGAGCTGTTTTTT
TRBJ2-2	-	TRBV6-5	-	CASSRSGEAGELFF	TGTGCCAGCAGTCGCTCCGGGGAGGCCGGGGAGCTGTTTTTT
TRBJ2-4	TRBD2	TRBV27	-	CASSFRLAGPKNIQYF	TGTGCCAGCAGTTTTCGACTAGCGGGCCCCAAAAACATTCAGTACTTC
TRBJ2-5	-	TRBV2	-	CASSELRETQYF	TGTGCCAGCAGTGAATTGCGGGAGACCCAGTACTTC
TRBJ2-1	TRBD2	TRBV12-5	-	CASGLGLAGTIYEQFF	TGTGCTAGTGGTTTGGGACTAGCGGGAACGATTTATGAGCAGTTCTTC
TRBJ2-5	TRBD2	TRBV5-1	-	CASGLAGWVGQETQYF	TGCGCCAGTGGACTAGCGGGATGGGTGGGCCAAGAGACCCAGTACTTC
TRBJ2-3	-	TRBV7-8	few	CASSPPSRGGNTQYF	TGTGCCAGCAGCCCCCCTAGCAGGGGCGGTAATACGCAGTATTTT
TRBJ1-1	TRBD1	TRBV29-1	-	CSVSQGATEAFF	TGCAGCGTTTCACAGGGGGCAACTGAAGCTTTCTTT
TRBJ1-1	-	TRBV21-1	-	CASSKGIKKEAGETEAFF	TGTGCCAGCAGCAAAGGGATCAAAAAGGAAGCAGGGGAGACTGAAGCTTTCTTT
TRBJ2-5	-	TRBV4-1	-	CASSQSPGEETQYF	TGCGCCAGCAGCCAGAGTCCGGGGGAGGAGACCCAGTACTTC
TRBJ2-1	TRBD2	TRBV7-9	-	CASSLRGTSGYNEQFF	TGTGCCAGCAGCTTAAGAGGGACTAGCGGTTACAATGAGCAGTTCTTC
TRBJ1-1	-	TRBV10-1	-	CASSFGQSNTEAFF	TGCGCCAGCAGCTTCGGACAGTCGAACACTGAAGCTTTCTTT
TRBJ2-1	-	TRBV21-1	-	CASSKDRARFWNEQFF	TGTGCCAGCAGCAAAGACAGGGCGCGTTTTTGGAATGAGCAGTTCTTC
TRBJ2-2	-	TRBV7-6	-	CASSSRGSRELFF	TGTGCCAGCAGCTCTAGAGGTTCCCGGGAGCTGTTTTTT
TRBJ2-6	TRBD1	TRBV27	once	CASSSTGIYIGANVLTF	TGTGCCAGCAGTTCGACAGGGATTTATATTGGGGCCAACGTCCTGACTTTC
TRBJ2-1	TRBD2	TRBV23-1	once	CASSQKPGLAGGSSSYNEQFF	TGCGCCAGCAGTCAAAAGCCGGGACTAGCGGGGGGATCCAGCTCCTACAATGAGCAGTTCTTC
TRBJ1-5	TRBD1	TRBV4-1	-	CASRETGGKEPQHF	TGCGCCAGCAGAGAGACAGGGGGCAAGGAGCCCCAGCATTTT
TRBJ1-3	-	TRBV28	-	CASSLPLGSSGNTIYF	TGTGCCAGCAGTTTGCCCTTAGGGAGCTCTGGAAACACCATATATTTT
TRBJ1-4	-	TRBV6-1	-	CASRGATNEKLFF	TGTGCCAGCAGAGGAGCAACTAATGAAAAACTGTTTTTT
TRBJ1-5	-	TRBV4-1	-	CASGDAGFNQPQHF	TGCGCCAGCGGGGACGCGGGATTTAATCAGCCCCAGCATTTT
TRBJ2-1	-	TRBV10-3	once	CAISESRLSYNEQFF	TGTGCCATCAGTGAGTCCAGACTCTCCTACAATGAGCAGTTCTTC